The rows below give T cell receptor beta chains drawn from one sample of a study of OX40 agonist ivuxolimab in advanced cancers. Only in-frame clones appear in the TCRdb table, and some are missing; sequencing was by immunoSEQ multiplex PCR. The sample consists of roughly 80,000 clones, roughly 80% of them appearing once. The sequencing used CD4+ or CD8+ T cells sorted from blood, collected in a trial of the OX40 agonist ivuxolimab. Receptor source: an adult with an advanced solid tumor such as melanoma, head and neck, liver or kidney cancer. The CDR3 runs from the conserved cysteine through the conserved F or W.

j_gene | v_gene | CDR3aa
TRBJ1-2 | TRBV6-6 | CASSSAEAGMNYGYTF
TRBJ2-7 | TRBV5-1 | CASSQGQGYYEQYF
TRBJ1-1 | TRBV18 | CASSDVQGKGTEAFF
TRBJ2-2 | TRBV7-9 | CASSLVSRLAFNTGELFF
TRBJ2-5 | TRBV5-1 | CASSFRTSGGKQETQYF
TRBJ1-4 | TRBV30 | CAWSSPPNEKKLFF
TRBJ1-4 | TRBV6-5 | CASRPGGRTNEKLFF
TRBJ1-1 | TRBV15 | CATSRDYPRRGMNTEAFF
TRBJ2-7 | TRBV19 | CASSIGGVRSYEQYF
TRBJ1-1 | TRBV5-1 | CASSPTGNTEAFF
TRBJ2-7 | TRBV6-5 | CASRWGQTNEQYF
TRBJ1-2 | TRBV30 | CAPTGDYGYTF
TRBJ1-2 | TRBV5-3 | CARSPGPTITYGYTF
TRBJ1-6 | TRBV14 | CASSQDFRASRPPLHF
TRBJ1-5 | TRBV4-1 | CASSQDTGYGNQPQHF
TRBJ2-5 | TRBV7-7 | CASSSRLAGSGETQYF
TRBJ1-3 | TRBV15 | CATSRDPRPGGGNTIYF
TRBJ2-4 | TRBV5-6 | CASRSVAKNIQYF
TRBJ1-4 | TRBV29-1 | CSVEVGGRGEKLFF
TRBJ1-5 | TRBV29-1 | CSVAGTNNQPQHF
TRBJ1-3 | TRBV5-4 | CASSFGTPKDNTIYF
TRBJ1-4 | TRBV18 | CASSPQGATNEKLFF
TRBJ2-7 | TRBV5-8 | CASSPAPGTALREQYF
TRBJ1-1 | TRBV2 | CASSEGANTEAFF
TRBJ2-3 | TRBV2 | CASRGDWGTNTQYF
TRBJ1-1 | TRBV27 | CASSSWTLNTEAFF
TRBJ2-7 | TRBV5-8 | CASSLSGTGVYEQYF
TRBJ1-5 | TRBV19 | CASSPRDNNNQPQHF
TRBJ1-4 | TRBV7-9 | CASSLAGQGYEKLFF
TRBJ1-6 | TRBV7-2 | CASRKQPPSPLHF
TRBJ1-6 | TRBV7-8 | CASSSGTVSNSPLHF
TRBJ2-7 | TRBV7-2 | CASSLSTGLSYEQYF
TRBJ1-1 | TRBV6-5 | CASTQFGATEAFF